This is a list of T cell receptor beta chains from one sample in a study of long-term antiretroviral therapy in people with HIV. The protocol was immunoSEQ multiplex PCR, while the TCRdb copy is restricted to in-frame clones and leaves out a portion. Of approximately 36,000 clones listed, around 79% were seen once; the top ten hold roughly 6.1%. This material consisted of unsorted PBMCs, taken 0.6 years after starting antiretroviral therapy. The receptors originated from a young man with HIV. Both conserved end residues are part of each CDR3. The D gene is left open where the match is weak.

TRBJ2-1 | 15 | - | TRBV5-1 | CASSLGGQSGHEQFF
TRBJ1-2 | 15 | TRBD1 | TRBV5-5 | CASSLLGQDNYGYTF
TRBJ2-1 | 14 | - | TRBV7-2 | CASSLEGSYNEQFF
TRBJ1-5 | 17 | - | TRBV21-1 | CASSTPIGTESNQPQHF
TRBJ2-7 | 17 | TRBD1 | TRBV10-3 | CAISESAGGTGGYEQYF
TRBJ1-2 | 17 | TRBD1 | TRBV19 | CASSESGQGKFHYGYTF
TRBJ2-7 | 17 | TRBD2 | TRBV7-2 | CASSLAGLAGTPYEQYF
TRBJ2-1 | 19 | TRBD2 | TRBV14 | CASSPLVSGGESSYNEQFF
TRBJ2-7 | 10 | - | TRBV20-1 | CSAKRTEQYF
TRBJ1-1 | 12 | - | TRBV2 | CASRQGGGEAFF
TRBJ2-7 | 16 | TRBD1 | TRBV6-6 | CASSYGTGGNPYEQYF
TRBJ2-1 | 15 | - | TRBV27 | CASRPGPFSYNEQFF
TRBJ1-1 | 13 | - | TRBV5-4 | CASSLEVNTEAFF
TRBJ2-7 | 11 | - | TRBV6-5 | CASRQDYEQYF
TRBJ2-7 | 14 | - | TRBV4-2 | CASSQDNVRYEQYF
TRBJ1-4 | 15 | TRBD1 | TRBV28 | CASSFPTGENEKLFF
TRBJ2-1 | 15 | - | TRBV11-2 | CASSRGPDGGNEQFF
TRBJ1-2 | 15 | TRBD1 | TRBV18 | CASSPGQGASYGYTF
TRBJ2-7 | 13 | TRBD1 | TRBV5-5 | CASSLGTDYEQYF
TRBJ2-1 | 11 | - | TRBV28 | CASSPHNEQFF
TRBJ2-7 | 13 | - | TRBV7-9 | CASSLGSGYEQYF
TRBJ2-1 | 15 | TRBD2 | TRBV6-5 | CASSRLAGVGNEQFF
TRBJ2-2 | 13 | - | TRBV7-2 | CASSSGWTGELFF
TRBJ1-5 | 13 | - | TRBV19 | CASSIVTAQPQHF
TRBJ2-1 | 13 | - | TRBV6-1 | CASTEISYNEQFF
TRBJ2-5 | 16 | - | TRBV2 | CASSENGLEARGTQYF
TRBJ2-2 | 13 | - | TRBV28 | CASSARRPGELFF
TRBJ2-7 | 17 | - | TRBV28 | CASSFSLQDPSAYEQYF
TRBJ2-2 | 16 | - | TRBV28 | CASSIGGASNTGELFF